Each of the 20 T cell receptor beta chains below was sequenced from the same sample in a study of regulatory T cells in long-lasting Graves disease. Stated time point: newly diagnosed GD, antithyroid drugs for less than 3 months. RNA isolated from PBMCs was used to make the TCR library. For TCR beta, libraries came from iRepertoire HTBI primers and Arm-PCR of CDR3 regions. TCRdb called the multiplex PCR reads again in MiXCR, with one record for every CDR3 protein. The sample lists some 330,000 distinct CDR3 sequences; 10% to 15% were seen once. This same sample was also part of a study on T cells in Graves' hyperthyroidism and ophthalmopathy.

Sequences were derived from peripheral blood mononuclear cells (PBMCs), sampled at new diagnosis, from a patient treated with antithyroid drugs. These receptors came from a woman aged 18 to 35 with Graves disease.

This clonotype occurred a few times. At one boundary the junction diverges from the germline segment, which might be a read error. The CDR3 sequence is CASSLTIGGQETQYF. CDR3 nucleotide sequence: TGTGCTAGCAGCTTGACCATTGGGGGGCAAGAGACCCAGTACTTC. This chain joins TRBV7-7 and TRBJ2-5, with D possibly TRBD2 on 6 matching bases. CDR1 and CDR2 (germline): SSHAT, FNYEAQ (reference sequence). The CDR3 extends over 15 amino acids.

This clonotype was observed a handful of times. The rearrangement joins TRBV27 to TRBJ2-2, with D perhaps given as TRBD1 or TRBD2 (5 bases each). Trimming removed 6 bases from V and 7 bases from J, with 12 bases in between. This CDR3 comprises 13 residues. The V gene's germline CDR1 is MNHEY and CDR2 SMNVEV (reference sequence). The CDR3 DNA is TGTGCCAGCAGGAGGGGTGCGATCGGGGAGCTGTTTTTT. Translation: CASRRGAIGELFF.

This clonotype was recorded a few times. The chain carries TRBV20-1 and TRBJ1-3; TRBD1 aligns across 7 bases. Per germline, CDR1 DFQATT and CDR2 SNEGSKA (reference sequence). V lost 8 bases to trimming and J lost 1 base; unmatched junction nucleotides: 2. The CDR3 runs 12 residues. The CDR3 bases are TGCAGTATCAGGGGGTCTGGAAACACCATATATTTT. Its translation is CSIRGSGNTIYF.

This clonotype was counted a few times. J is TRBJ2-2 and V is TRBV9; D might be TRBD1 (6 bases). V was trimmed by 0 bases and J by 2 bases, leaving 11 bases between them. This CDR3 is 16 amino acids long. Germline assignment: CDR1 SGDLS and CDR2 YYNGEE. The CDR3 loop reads CASSVARGFNTGELFF. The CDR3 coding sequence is TGTGCCAGCAGCGTAGCTAGGGGGTTTAACACCGGGGAGCTGTTTTTT.

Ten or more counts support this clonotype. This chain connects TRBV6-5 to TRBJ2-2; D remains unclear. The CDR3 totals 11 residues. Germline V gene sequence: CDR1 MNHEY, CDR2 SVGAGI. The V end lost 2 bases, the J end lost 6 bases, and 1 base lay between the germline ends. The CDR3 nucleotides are TGTGCCAGCAGTTACCCCGGGGAGCTGTTTTTT. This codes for CASSYPGELFF.

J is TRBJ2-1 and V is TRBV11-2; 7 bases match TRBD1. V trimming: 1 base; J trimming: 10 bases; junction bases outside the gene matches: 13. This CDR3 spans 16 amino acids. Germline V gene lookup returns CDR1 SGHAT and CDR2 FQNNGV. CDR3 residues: CASSLAGTVGTYEQFF. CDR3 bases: TGTGCCAGCAGCTTAGCGGGGACAGTCGGGACCTACGAGCAGTTCTTC.

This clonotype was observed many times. This chain's CDR3 is CASRSGANIQYF. DNA of the CDR3: TGTGCCAGCCGTAGCGGGGCAAACATTCAGTACTTC. This sequence joins TRBV2 and TRBJ2-4; 8 nucleotides agree with TRBD2. Germline V gene sequence: CDR1 SNHLY, CDR2 FYNNEI. CDR3 length: 12 amino acids. The V gene end was trimmed by 8 bases and the J gene end by 6 bases; junction bases not matched to a gene: 3.

The CDR3 DNA reads as TGCAGTGCCCCCGAGGGGTGGGACACCATATATTTT. This gives the protein CSAPEGWDTIYF. This chain links TRBV20-1 with TRBJ1-3, with D possibly matching TRBD1 (5 bases). V was clipped by 6 bases and J by 8 bases, with 14 bases between them. Germline CDR1 DFQATT, CDR2 SNEGSKA (reference sequence). The CDR3 is 12 amino acids.

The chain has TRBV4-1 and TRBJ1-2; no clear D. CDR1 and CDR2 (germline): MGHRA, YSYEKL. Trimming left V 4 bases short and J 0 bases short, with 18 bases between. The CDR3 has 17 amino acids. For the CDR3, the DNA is TGCGCCAGCAGCCCCTTAAGGAATGGCAGACCTAACTATGGCTACACCTTC. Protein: CASSPLRNGRPNYGYTF.

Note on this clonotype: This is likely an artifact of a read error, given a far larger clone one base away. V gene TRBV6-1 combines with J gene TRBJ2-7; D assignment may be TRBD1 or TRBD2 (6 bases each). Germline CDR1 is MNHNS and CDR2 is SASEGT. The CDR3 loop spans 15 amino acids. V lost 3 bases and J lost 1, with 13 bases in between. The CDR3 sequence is CASSDAQGTSYEQYF. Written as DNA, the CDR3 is TGTGCCAGCAGTGACGCCCAGGGGACTTCCTACGAGCAGTACTTC.

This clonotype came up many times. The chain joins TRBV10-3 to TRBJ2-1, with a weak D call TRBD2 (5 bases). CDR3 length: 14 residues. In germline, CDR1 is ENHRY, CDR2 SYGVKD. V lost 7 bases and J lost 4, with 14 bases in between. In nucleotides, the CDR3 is TGTGCCATCAAGGCTAGCCTTACATACAATGAGCAGTTCTTC. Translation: CAIKASLTYNEQFF.

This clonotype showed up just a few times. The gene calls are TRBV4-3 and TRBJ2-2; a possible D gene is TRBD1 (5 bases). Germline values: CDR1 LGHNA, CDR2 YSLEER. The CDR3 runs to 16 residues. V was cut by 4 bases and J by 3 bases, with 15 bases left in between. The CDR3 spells CASSPAAGMDTGELFF. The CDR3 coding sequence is TGCGCCAGCAGCCCCGCGGCAGGGATGGACACCGGGGAGCTGTTTTTT.

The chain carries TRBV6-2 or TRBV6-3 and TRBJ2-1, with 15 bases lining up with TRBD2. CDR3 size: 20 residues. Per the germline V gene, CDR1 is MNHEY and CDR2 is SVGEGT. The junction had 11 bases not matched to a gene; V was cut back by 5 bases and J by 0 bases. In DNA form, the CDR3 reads TGTGCCAGCAGTCGCCGGACTAGCGGGAGGGCCGGATTCTCCTACAATGAGCAGTTCTTC. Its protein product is CASSRRTSGRAGFSYNEQFF.

Here the CDR3 reads CASSPRFRDRAGDTQYF. CDR3 bases: TGTGCCAGCAGCCCCCGGTTTAGGGACAGGGCTGGAGATACGCAGTATTTT. The chain employs TRBV12-3 or TRBV12-4 and TRBJ2-3, with 9 bases identical to TRBD1. This CDR3 spans 17 amino acids. V gave up 6 bases and J gave up 5 bases; unmatched junction bases: 15.

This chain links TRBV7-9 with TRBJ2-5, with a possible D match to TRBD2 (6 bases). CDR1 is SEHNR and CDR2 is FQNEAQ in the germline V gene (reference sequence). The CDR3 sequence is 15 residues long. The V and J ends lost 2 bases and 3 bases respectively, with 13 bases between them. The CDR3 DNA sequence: TGTGCCAGCAGCTTATCAGGGACTCGAGAAGAGACCCAGTACTTC. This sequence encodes CASSLSGTREETQYF.

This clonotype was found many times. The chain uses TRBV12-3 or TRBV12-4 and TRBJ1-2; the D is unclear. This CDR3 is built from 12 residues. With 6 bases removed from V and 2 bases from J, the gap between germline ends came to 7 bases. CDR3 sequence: CASSLSNYGYTF. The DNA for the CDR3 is TGTGCCAGCAGCTTATCAAACTATGGCTACACCTTC.

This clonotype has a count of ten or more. CDR3 loop: CASSLGGTGETQYF. CDR3 nucleotide sequence: TGTGCCAGCAGTTTGGGCGGGACCGGTGAGACCCAGTACTTC. The chain joins TRBV12-3 or TRBV12-4 to TRBJ2-5, with a weak D call TRBD2 (6 bases). V gave up 3 bases and J gave up 5 bases, with 13 bases separating them. The CDR3 length is 14 residues.

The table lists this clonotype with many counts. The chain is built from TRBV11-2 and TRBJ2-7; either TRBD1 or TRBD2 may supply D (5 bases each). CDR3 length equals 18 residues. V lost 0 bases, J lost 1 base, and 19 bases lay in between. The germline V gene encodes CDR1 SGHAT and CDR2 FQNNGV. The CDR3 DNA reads TGTGCCAGCAGCTTAGATTTGGGGGTTTTCCAGGAGTCCTACGAGCAGTACTTC. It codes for CASSLDLGVFQESYEQYF. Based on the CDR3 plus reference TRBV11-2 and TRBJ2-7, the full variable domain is EAGVAQSPRYKIIEKRQSVAFWCNPISGHATLYWYQQILGQGPKLLIQFQNNGVVDDSQLPKDRFSAERLKGVDSTLKIQPAKLEDSAVYLCASSLDLGVFQESYEQYFGPGTRLTVT.

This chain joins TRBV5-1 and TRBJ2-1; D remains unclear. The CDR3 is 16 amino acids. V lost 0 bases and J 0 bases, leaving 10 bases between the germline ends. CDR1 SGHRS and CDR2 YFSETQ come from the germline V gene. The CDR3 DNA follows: TGCGCCAGCAGCTTGGTTTCGGTCAGCTCCTACAATGAGCAGTTCTTC. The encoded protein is CASSLVSVSSYNEQFF.

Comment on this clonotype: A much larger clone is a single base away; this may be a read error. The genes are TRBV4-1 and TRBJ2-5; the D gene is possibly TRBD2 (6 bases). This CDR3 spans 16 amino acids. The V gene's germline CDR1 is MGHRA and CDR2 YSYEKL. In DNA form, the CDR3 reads TGCGCCAGCAGCCAAGAGAGGAGGGCCCCCCAAGAGACCCAGTGCTTC. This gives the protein CASSQERRAPQETQCF.